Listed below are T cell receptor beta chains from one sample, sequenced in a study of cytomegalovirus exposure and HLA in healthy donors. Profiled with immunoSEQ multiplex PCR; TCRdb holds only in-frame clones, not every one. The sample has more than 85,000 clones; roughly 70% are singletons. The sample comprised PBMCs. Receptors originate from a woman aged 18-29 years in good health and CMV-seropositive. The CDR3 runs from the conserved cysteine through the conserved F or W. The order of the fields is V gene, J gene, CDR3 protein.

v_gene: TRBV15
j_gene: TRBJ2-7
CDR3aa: CATSRVGKLAGGEQYF

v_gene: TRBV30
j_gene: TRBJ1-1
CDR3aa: CAWSAGERTEAFF

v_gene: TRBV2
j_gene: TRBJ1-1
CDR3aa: CASRRDRGGTEAFF

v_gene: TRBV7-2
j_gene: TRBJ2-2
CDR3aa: CASSSEPTGELFF

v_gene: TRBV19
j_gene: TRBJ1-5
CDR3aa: CASTDRDRGSNQPQHF

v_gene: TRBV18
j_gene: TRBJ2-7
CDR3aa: CASSLSTGGGEQYF

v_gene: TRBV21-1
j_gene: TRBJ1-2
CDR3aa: CASSTRGGQRVNTF

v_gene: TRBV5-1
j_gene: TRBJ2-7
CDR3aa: CASSPHVGTNSYEQYF

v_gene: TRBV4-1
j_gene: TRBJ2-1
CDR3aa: CASRNSPVSSYNEQFF

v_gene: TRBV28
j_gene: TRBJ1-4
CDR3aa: CASSYRGVKEKLFF

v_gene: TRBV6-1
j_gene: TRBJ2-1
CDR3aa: CASSDPVAGAPLLFYNEQFF

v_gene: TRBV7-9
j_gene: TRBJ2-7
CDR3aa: CASSSWTSGSSYEQYF

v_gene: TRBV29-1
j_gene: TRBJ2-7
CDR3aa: CSVEVNYRGRKYEQYF

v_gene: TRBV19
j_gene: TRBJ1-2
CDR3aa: CASRPLQGHYGYTF

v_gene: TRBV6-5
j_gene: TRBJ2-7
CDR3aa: CASSYSGSRGEQYF

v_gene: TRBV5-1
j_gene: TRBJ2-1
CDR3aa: CASSLVASSYNEQFF

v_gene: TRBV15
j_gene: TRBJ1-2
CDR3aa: CATSREADLLGGRGYGYTF

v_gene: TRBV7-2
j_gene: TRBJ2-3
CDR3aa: CASSFAGGDTQYF

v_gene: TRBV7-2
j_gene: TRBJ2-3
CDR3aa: CASSPVGLAGVSTDTQYF

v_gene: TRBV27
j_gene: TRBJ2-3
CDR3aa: CASSGFGTSPTDTQYF

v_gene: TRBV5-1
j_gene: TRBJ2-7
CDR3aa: CASSPRQTSSYEQYF

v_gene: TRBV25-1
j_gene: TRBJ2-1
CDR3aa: CASSHPWASYNEQFF

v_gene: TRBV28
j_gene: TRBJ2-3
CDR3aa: CASSQFSGAASTDTQYF

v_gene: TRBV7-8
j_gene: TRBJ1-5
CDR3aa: CASSLDQGVYSNQPQHF

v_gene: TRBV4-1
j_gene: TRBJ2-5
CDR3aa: CASSQGKLAPPGETRYF

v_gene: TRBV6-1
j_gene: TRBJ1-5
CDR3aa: CASSEYRGQQPQHF

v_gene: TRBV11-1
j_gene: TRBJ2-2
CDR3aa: CASSLGQAGTGELFF

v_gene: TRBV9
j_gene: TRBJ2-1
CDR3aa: CASSVGSGRGYNEQFF

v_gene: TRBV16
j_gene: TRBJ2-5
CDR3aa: CASSQHPETQYF

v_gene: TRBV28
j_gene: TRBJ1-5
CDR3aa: CASNRVDSNQPQHF

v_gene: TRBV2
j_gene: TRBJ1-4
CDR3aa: CASGGGWNEKLFF

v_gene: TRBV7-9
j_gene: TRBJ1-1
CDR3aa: CASSLEGLGAEAFF

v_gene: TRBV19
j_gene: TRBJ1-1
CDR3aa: CARKQCRDTEAFF

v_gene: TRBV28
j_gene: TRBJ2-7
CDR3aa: CASSLRRQGAYEQYF

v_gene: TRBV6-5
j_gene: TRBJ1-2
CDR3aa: CASRTGQGSGGYTF

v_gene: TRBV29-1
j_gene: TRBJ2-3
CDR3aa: CSVAGGPDTQYF

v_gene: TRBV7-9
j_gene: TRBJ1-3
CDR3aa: CASSLGTDGNTIYF

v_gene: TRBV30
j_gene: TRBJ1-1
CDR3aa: CAWSDPGQQEAFF

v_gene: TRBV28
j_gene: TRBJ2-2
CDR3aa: CASSFLAGINTGELFF

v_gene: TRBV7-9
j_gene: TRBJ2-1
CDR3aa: CASSPRGSGSLSYNEQFF

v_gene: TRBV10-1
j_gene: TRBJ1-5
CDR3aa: CASPGFGPSQPQHF

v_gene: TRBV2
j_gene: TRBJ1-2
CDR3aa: CASSDSQAYGYTF

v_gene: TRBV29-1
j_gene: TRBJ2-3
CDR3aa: CSVARTGGTTDTQYF

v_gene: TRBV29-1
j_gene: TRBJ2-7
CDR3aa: CSVTGTVTYEQYF

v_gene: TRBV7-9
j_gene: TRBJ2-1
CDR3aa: CASSPQSTPLVNEQFF

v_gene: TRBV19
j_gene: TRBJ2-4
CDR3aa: CASSIPGDLQYF

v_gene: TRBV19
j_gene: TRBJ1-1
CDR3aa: CASIGGTEAFF

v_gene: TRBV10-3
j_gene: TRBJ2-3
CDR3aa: CAISLATDTQYF